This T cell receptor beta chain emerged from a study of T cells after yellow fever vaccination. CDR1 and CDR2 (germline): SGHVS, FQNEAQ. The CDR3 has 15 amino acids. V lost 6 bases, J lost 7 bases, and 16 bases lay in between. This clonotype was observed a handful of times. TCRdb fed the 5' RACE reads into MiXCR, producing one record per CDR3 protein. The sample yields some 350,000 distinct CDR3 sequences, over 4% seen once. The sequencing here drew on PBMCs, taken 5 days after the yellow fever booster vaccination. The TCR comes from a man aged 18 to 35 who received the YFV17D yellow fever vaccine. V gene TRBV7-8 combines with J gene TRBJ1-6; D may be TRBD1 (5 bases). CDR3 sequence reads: CASRPWGEGNSPLHF. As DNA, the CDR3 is TGTGCCAGCAGGCCCTGGGGTGAGGGGAATTCACCCCTCCACTTT.